This T cell receptor (beta chain) was retrieved from a study of identical twins. TCRdb re-derived calls from the 5' RACE reads in MiXCR, one entry per CDR3 protein. The data show about 530,000 distinct CDR3 sequences, 20% to 25% seen once. The sample holds a few counts of this clonotype. The CDR3 is made up of 17 amino acids. The V gene lost 5 bases and the J gene lost 0 bases, with 19 bases spanning the gap. Looked up from germline, CDR1 is SEHNR and CDR2 is FQNEAQ (reference sequence). The donors were all healthy and Caucasian. Separately, the same data were catalogued under a study of yellow fever vaccine responses in identical twins.

The rearrangement links TRBV7-9 to TRBJ1-1, with a tentative D call TRBD1 (6 bases). The clonotype originates from a woman aged 18-30 years in good health. Sequences were obtained from CD4+ T cells sorted from blood. Written as DNA, the CDR3 is TGTGCCAGCAGCCCACCTGGGGGCGTCAGGTTGAACACTGAAGCTTTCTTT. Its translation is CASSPPGGVRLNTEAFF. The variable domain in full, completed from reference TRBV7-9 and TRBJ1-1, reads DTGVSQNPRHKITKRGQNVTFRCDPISEHNRLYWYRQTLGQGPEFLTYFQNEAQLEKSRLLSDRFSAERPKGSFSTLEIQRTEQGDSAMYLCASSPPGGVRLNTEAFFGQGTRLTVV.